These 23 T cell receptor beta chains came from one sample sequenced in a study of cytomegalovirus exposure and HLA in healthy donors. The PCR had 60 Vbeta and 13 Jbeta primers. Libraries were prepared by immunoSEQ multiplex PCR; TCRdb keeps only in-frame clonotypes and omits some of them. The sample has about 180,000 clones, 84% seen once. Specimen: PBMCs. Source of these receptors: a girl aged 2-10 years in good health and CMV-seropositive.

The chain employs TRBV30 and TRBJ1-1; D remains ambiguous. The length of the CDR3 is 12 residues. Trimming stripped 3 bases from V and 1 base from J, with 6 bases between. Per the germline V gene, CDR1 is GTSNPN and CDR2 is SVGIG (reference sequence). The CDR3 reads CAWREANTEAFF. The DNA for the CDR3 is TGTGCCTGGAGGGAGGCGAACACTGAAGCTTTCTTT.

The chain combines TRBV9 with TRBJ2-7, with TRBD2 matching 11 bases. The germline gives CDR1 SGDLS, CDR2 YYNGEE. The CDR3 sequence is 15 residues long. V trimming: 4 bases; J trimming: 3 bases; junction bases outside the gene matches: 6. The CDR3 loop reads CASSIGTSGLYEQYF. In DNA form, the CDR3 reads TGTGCCAGCAGCATCGGGACTAGCGGCCTCTACGAGCAGTACTTC.

This sequence joins TRBV6-1 and TRBJ2-5, with a weak D call TRBD1 (6 bases). This CDR3 has 11 residues. The V gene's germline CDR1 is MNHNS and CDR2 SASEGT. V lost 8 bases and J lost 9, with 13 bases in between. The CDR3 nucleotides are TGTGCCAGCGAAAGGGGGAAGGCCCAGTACTTC. Its protein product is CASERGKAQYF.

The rearrangement joins TRBV6-5 to TRBJ2-7, with TRBD1 identical over 7 bases. Trimming removed 8 bases from V and 3 bases from J; junction bases left unmatched: 7. This CDR3 is 13 amino acids long. The V gene's germline CDR1 is MNHEY and CDR2 SVGAGI. This CDR3 is CASSTQGDYEQYF. The CDR3 bases are TGTGCCAGCTCAACCCAGGGGGACTACGAGCAGTACTTC.

The chain employs TRBV4-1 and TRBJ2-3; TRBD2 matches 8 bases. This CDR3 has 15 residues. Germline V gene lookup returns CDR1 MGHRA and CDR2 YSYEKL. V was clipped by 1 base and J by 6 bases; unmatched bases: 6. CDR3 bases: TGCGCCAGCAGCCAAGCCGGGACTAGTGGCGATACGCAGTATTTT. Protein sequence: CASSQAGTSGDTQYF.

The chain has TRBV7-3 and TRBJ2-5; no clear D gene. V lost 5 bases and J lost 4, with 17 bases in between. Germline V gene sequence: CDR1 SGHTA, CDR2 FQGTGA. The CDR3 extends over 15 amino acids. This CDR3 is CASSVSRVTGETQYF. The CDR3 DNA reads as TGTGCCAGCAGCGTAAGCCGGGTCACTGGAGAGACCCAGTACTTC.

The V and J genes are TRBV28 and TRBJ1-2, with a tentative D call TRBD1 (5 bases). This CDR3 contains 12 residues. The germline V gene encodes CDR1 MDHEN and CDR2 SYDVKM. Trimming pared 5 bases from V and 4 bases from J, leaving 8 bases between. Here the CDR3 DNA reads TGTGCCAGCAGTCACGACAGCTATGGCTACACCTTC. Protein: CASSHDSYGYTF.

The genes are TRBV5-5 and TRBJ2-7; a weak D match, TRBD1 (5 bases). Germline CDR1 is SGHKS and CDR2 is YYEKEE (reference sequence). Deletions cut 4 bases from V and 0 bases from J, with 17 bases between. The CDR3 consists of 16 residues. The CDR3 DNA reads as TGTGCCAGCAGCCGATTCAGGGCTCCCTTCTCCTACGAGCAGTACTTC. As protein: CASSRFRAPFSYEQYF.

CDR3 sequence: CSVVNRGAETQYF. The CDR3 DNA reads TGCAGCGTTGTGAACAGGGGGGCCGAGACCCAGTACTTC. The V call is TRBV29-1, the J call TRBJ2-5; 8 bases are a match to TRBD1. The CDR3 totals 13 residues. The germline V gene has CDR1 SQVTM and CDR2 ANQGSEA. V shed 4 bases, J shed 5 bases, and the junction held 6 bases outside the gene matches.

V usage is TRBV6-5 and J usage is TRBJ2-1, with TRBD1 matching over 9 bases. The CDR3 consists of 15 residues. CDR1 is MNHEY and CDR2 is SVGAGI in the germline V gene. Trimming at V came to 5 bases and at J to 7 bases, leaving 9 bases not matched to a gene. The DNA for the CDR3 is TGTGCCAGCAGTCCACGGACAGGGGTCATGAATGAGCAGTTCTTC. As protein: CASSPRTGVMNEQFF.

In its sample, this clone was seen once. This chain links TRBV15 with TRBJ1-2; D remains unclear. The CDR3 sequence is 13 residues long. Germline assignment: CDR1 LNHNV and CDR2 YYDKDF (reference sequence). V was cut by 4 bases and J by 6 bases, with 12 bases left in between. The CDR3, as DNA: TGTGCCACCAGCACTATCACTGAAGATGGCTACACCTTC. The encoded protein is CATSTITEDGYTF.

Only one count was recorded for this clone. The V call is TRBV4-1, the J call TRBJ1-3; D might be TRBD1 (6 bases). The CDR3 runs 18 residues. V lost 1 base and J 0 bases, leaving 16 bases between the germline ends. The germline V gene encodes CDR1 MGHRA and CDR2 YSYEKL. The CDR3 here is CASSQVRQAFNSGNTIYF. In DNA form, the CDR3 reads TGCGCCAGCAGCCAAGTTAGACAGGCCTTTAACTCTGGAAACACCATATATTTT.

The count of this clone is one. The CDR3 sequence is CASSQESSPLHF. The CDR3, as DNA: TGTGCCAGCAGCCAAGAGAGCTCACCCCTCCACTTT. This chain connects TRBV5-8 to TRBJ1-6; D gene ambiguous. The CDR3 has 12 residues. Germline-derived CDR1 and CDR2 are SGHTS and YDEGEE. Trimming cost V 4 bases and J 10 bases, with 9 bases left between them.

The rearrangement joins TRBV27 to TRBJ2-6; D possibly corresponds to TRBD1 (7 bases). CDR3 length equals 18 residues. Germline V lookup: CDR1 MNHEY, CDR2 SMNVEV (reference sequence). V was trimmed by 4 bases and J by 4 bases, leaving 20 bases between them. The CDR3 nucleotides read TGTGCCAGCAGTTCCAGAAACACAGGGGCGGGGGGGGCCAACGTCCTGACTTTC. Translated: CASSSRNTGAGGANVLTF. The variable domain in full, with the rest retrieved from reference TRBV27 and TRBJ2-6, is EAQVTQNPRYLITVTGKKLTVTCSQNMNHEYMSWYRQDPGLGLRQIYYSMNVEVTDKGDVPEGYKVSRKEKRNFPLILESPSPNQTSLYFCASSSRNTGAGGANVLTFGAGSRLTVL.

This sequence joins TRBV25-1 and TRBJ2-3; D gene unclear. This CDR3 is 11 amino acids long. The V gene's germline CDR1 is MGHDK and CDR2 SYGVNS. Trimming cost V 4 bases and J 9 bases, with 8 bases left between them. CDR3 protein: CASSGARTQYF. CDR3 nucleotides: TGTGCCAGCAGTGGTGCGCGAACGCAGTATTTT.

V usage is TRBV15 and J usage is TRBJ2-5; a possible D gene is TRBD2 (5 bases). The CDR3 has 14 amino acids. V gave up 5 bases and J gave up 7 bases, with 17 bases separating them. Per germline, CDR1 LNHNV and CDR2 YYDKDF (reference sequence). CDR3 loop: CATSQLAGLGTQYF. The CDR3 DNA reads TGTGCCACCAGCCAGCTAGCTGGACTGGGGACCCAGTACTTC.

The chain links TRBV30 to TRBJ1-1; D unresolved. From germline, CDR1 is GTSNPN and CDR2 SVGIG (reference sequence). The CDR3 covers 14 residues. V was trimmed by 2 bases and J by 1 base, leaving 11 bases between them. The CDR3, as DNA: TGTGCCTGGAGTCAGAATCTTCGGAACACTGAAGCTTTCTTT. It specifies CAWSQNLRNTEAFF.

The chain is built from TRBV9 and TRBJ2-7; 11 bases fit TRBD2. The CDR3 contains 15 residues. V lost 4 bases, J lost 7 bases, and 10 bases stayed unmatched. CDR1 SGDLS and CDR2 YYNGEE come from the germline V gene. In DNA form, the CDR3 reads TGTGCCAGCAGCACGGTAGCGGGGGGGCCGGGTGAGCAGTACTTC. Protein product: CASSTVAGGPGEQYF.

Only a few counts were recorded for this clone. V usage is TRBV5-4 and J usage is TRBJ2-3, with TRBD2 matching over 8 bases. Trimming cost V 4 bases and J 6 bases; bases outside gene matches: 7. Germline CDR1 reads SGHNT; CDR2 reads YYREEE (reference sequence). The length of the CDR3 is 14 residues. The CDR3 sequence: CASSVSGTPDTQYF. In DNA form, the CDR3 reads TGTGCCAGCAGCGTTAGCGGGACCCCCGATACGCAGTATTTT.

The V and J genes are TRBV10-1 and TRBJ2-7, with TRBD2 identical over 9 bases. CDR3 length: 15 residues. The ends lost 3 bases at V and 2 bases at J; junction bases unmatched: 5. Germline V gene sequence: CDR1 WNHNN, CDR2 SYGVQD (reference sequence). CDR3 residues: CASSDSAGGPYEQYF. The CDR3 nucleotides are TGCGCCAGCAGTGACTCGGCGGGAGGGCCCTACGAGCAGTACTTC.

The rearrangement links TRBV30 to TRBJ2-3, with D unresolved. Germline V lookup: CDR1 GTSNPN, CDR2 SVGIG (reference sequence). The CDR3 sequence is 14 residues long. Trimming took off 5 bases at V and 1 base at J, with 13 bases between the two ends. CDR3 in amino acids: CAWARGHGTDTQYF. CDR3 DNA sequence: TGTGCCTGGGCTAGAGGTCATGGCACAGATACGCAGTATTTT.

The rearrangement links TRBV15 to TRBJ1-2; D gene ambiguous. This CDR3 has 16 amino acids. V lost 0 bases and J lost 4, with 15 bases in between. In germline, CDR1 is LNHNV, CDR2 YYDKDF (reference sequence). The CDR3 protein is CATSRDSTVSSYGYTF. The CDR3 DNA follows: TGTGCCACCAGCAGAGATAGTACCGTTTCCTCCTATGGCTACACCTTC.

The chain joins TRBV14 to TRBJ2-1, with 7 bases that match TRBD2. Germline assignment: CDR1 SGHDN and CDR2 FVKESK. This CDR3 spans 20 amino acids. V lost 4 bases and J lost 0; bases outside the gene matches: 18. The DNA for the CDR3 is TGTGCCAGCAGCCGCCAAAGCGGGGCCTCCCTCCCAAGCTCCTACAATGAGCAGTTCTTC. It specifies CASSRQSGASLPSSYNEQFF.